A single sample gave rise to the 12 T cell receptor beta chains below, sequenced in a study of follicular helper T cells after annual influenza vaccination. Specified time point: 2015-2016 season, pre-vaccination. Produced via immunoSEQ multiplex PCR; TCRdb's table is partial and in-frame only. The sample contains more than 8,500 clones, roughly 85% of which appear only once. The sequences come from CXCR5+ CD38- circulating T follicular helper cells from blood, collected on the day of influenza vaccination. The subset was: circulating Tfh, non-naive CD4+CXCR5+PD-1+ (ICOS+CD38+ or ICOS-CD38-). The receptors shown here come from an adult who received the influenza vaccine.

This chain uses TRBV27 with TRBJ2-1, with D tentatively TRBD2 (6 bases). Germline V gene sequence: CDR1 MNHEY, CDR2 SMNVEV (reference sequence). V was trimmed by 4 bases and J by 7 bases, leaving 20 bases between them. The CDR3 is made up of 16 amino acids. The CDR3 protein is CASSSGGTQAWNEQFF. For the CDR3, the DNA is TGTGCCAGCAGTTCAGGTGGGACTCAGGCCTGGAATGAGCAGTTCTTC.

The J gene is TRBJ2-3, the V gene TRBV5-1; tentatively, D is TRBD2 (5 bases). V was cut by 4 bases and J by 5 bases, with 17 bases left in between. CDR1 and CDR2 (germline): SGHRS, YFSETQ. This CDR3 contains 15 residues. CDR3 amino acids: CASSARNPGGDTQYF. The CDR3 DNA follows: TGCGCCAGCAGCGCACGAAATCCCGGAGGAGATACGCAGTATTTT.

This chain connects TRBV19 to TRBJ1-1, with 11 bases matching TRBD1. CDR1 and CDR2 from the germline V gene are LNHDA and SQIVND (reference sequence). The V gene end was trimmed by 5 bases and the J gene end by 5 bases; junction bases not matched to a gene: 10. The CDR3 sequence is 16 residues long. The CDR3 region is CASSSRTGGARTEAFF. The CDR3 DNA sequence: TGTGCCAGTAGTTCCCGGACAGGGGGCGCGAGGACTGAAGCTTTCTTT.

In its sample, this clone was seen a few times. One end of the junction fails to match germline, which may point to a read error. The rearrangement uses TRBV5-1 and TRBJ1-3; D might be TRBD1 (6 bases). CDR3 length: 13 residues. Germline assignment: CDR1 SGHRS and CDR2 YFSETQ. This CDR3 reads CASSLEFPGTSIF. The CDR3 coding sequence is TGCGCCAGCAGCTTGGAATTCCCCGGGACATCGATCTTT.

The chain couples TRBV6-5 to TRBJ2-5; TRBD1 is a possible D gene (6 bases). Germline CDR1 is MNHEY and CDR2 is SVGAGI. V dropped 5 bases and J dropped 1 base, with 11 bases sitting between them. This CDR3 is built from 14 residues. This chain's CDR3 is CASSPGTSQETQYF. The CDR3 bases are TGTGCCAGCAGTCCCGGGACATCCCAAGAGACCCAGTACTTC.

V gene TRBV18 combines with J gene TRBJ1-4, with 7 bases matching TRBD1. Germline CDR1 KGHSH, CDR2 LQKENI. This CDR3 comprises 18 residues. V lost 3 bases and J lost 5; bases outside the gene matches: 15. The CDR3 spells CASSPRTQGGRTNEKLFF. The CDR3 DNA is TGTGCCAGCTCACCGAGGACCCAGGGGGGAAGGACAAATGAAAAACTGTTTTTT.

The V call is TRBV9, the J call TRBJ2-7; no reliable D call. Germline values: CDR1 SGDLS, CDR2 YYNGEE. This CDR3 is built from 13 residues. The V gene lost 0 bases and the J gene lost 10 bases, with 14 bases spanning the gap. Written as DNA, the CDR3 is TGTGCCAGCAGCGTAGATGAGGTAGGGTCTCAGTACTTC. Protein product: CASSVDEVGSQYF.

The CDR3 region has the DNA TGTGCCAGCAGTTACTCGAGGGGGTCCTCTCACAGTGAAGCTTTCTTT. Protein sequence: CASSYSRGSSHSEAFF. This chain links TRBV6-6 with TRBJ1-1, with D maybe TRBD1 (6 bases). V was cut by 0 bases and J by 7 bases, with 18 bases left in between. CDR3 length equals 16 residues. The germline gives CDR1 MNHNY, CDR2 SVGAGI (reference sequence).

The rearrangement links TRBV19 to TRBJ1-5; 9 bases are a match to TRBD1. This CDR3 spans 15 amino acids. J gave up 4 bases and V 3 bases, and 4 bases lay outside the gene matches. Per germline, CDR1 LNHDA and CDR2 SQIVND (reference sequence). The CDR3 nucleotides are TGTGCCAGTAGTATCGAAGGGACAGGGAATCAGCCCCAGCATTTT. As protein: CASSIEGTGNQPQHF.

CDR3 region: CASSKTGILSYGYTF. Written as DNA, the CDR3 is TGTGCCAGCAGTAAAACAGGGATACTTAGCTATGGCTACACCTTC. V and J are TRBV28 and TRBJ1-2; D is perhaps TRBD1 (6 bases). CDR1 and CDR2 (germline): MDHEN, SYDVKM. V lost 5 bases to trimming and J lost 4 bases, with 17 bases between them. There are 15 residues in the CDR3.

The V and J genes are TRBV27 and TRBJ1-2; the D gene is possibly TRBD1 (6 bases). Between the trimmed V and J ends, which lost 6 bases and 1 base, there was a span of 15 bases. The CDR3 has 15 residues. CDR1 is MNHEY, CDR2 SMNVEV, per germline (reference sequence). Here the CDR3 reads CASSNTRGGNYGYTF. The CDR3 DNA follows: TGTGCCAGCAGCAATACGAGGGGGGGTAACTATGGCTACACCTTC.

The chain joins TRBV5-1 to TRBJ2-2; D not certain. The CDR3 has 14 residues. Germline CDR1 SGHRS, CDR2 YFSETQ. The V end lost 0 bases, the J end lost 6 bases, and 9 bases lay between the germline ends. CDR3 sequence reads: CASSLAPEPGELFF. The CDR3 DNA reads as TGCGCCAGCAGCTTGGCCCCGGAGCCCGGGGAGCTGTTTTTT. The variable domain in full, completed from reference TRBV5-1 and TRBJ2-2, reads KAGVTQTPRYLIKTRGQQVTLSCSPISGHRSVSWYQQTPGQGLQFLFEYFSETQRNKGNFPGRFSGRQFSNSRSEMNVSTLELGDSALYLCASSLAPEPGELFFGEGSRLTVL.